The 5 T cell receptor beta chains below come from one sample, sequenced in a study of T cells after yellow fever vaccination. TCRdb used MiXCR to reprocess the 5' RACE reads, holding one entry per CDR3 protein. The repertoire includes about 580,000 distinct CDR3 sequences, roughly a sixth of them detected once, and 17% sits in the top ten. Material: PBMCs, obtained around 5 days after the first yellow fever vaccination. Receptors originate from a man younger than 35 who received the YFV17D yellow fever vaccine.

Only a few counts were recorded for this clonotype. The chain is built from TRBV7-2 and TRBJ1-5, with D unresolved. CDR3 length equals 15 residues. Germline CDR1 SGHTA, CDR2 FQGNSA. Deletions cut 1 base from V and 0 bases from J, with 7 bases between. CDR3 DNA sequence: TGTGCCAGCAGCTTAGTGATGGATAGCAATCAGCCCCAGCATTTT. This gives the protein CASSLVMDSNQPQHF.

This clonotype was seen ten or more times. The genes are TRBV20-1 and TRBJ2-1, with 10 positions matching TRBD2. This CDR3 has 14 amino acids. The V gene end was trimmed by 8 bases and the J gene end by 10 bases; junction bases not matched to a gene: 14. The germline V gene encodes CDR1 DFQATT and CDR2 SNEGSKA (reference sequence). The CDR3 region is CSIGRLAGVLEQFF. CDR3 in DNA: TGCAGTATCGGGCGCCTAGCGGGGGTCCTGGAGCAGTTCTTC.

The CDR3 bases are TGTGCCAGCCAGGGTTCTGGAAACACCATATATTTT. It specifies CASQGSGNTIYF. V usage is TRBV10-3 and J usage is TRBJ1-3, with a tentative D call TRBD1 (5 bases). Trimming stripped 10 bases from V and 1 base from J, with 8 bases between. The CDR3 sequence is 12 residues long. Per the germline V gene, CDR1 is ENHRY and CDR2 is SYGVKD.

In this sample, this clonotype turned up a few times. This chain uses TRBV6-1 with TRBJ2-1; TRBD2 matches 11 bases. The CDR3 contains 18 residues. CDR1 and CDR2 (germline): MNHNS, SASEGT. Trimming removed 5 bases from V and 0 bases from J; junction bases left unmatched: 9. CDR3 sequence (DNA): TGTGCCAGCAGTCCAAGTGGACTAGCGGGCAGCTCCTACAATGAGCAGTTCTTC. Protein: CASSPSGLAGSSYNEQFF.

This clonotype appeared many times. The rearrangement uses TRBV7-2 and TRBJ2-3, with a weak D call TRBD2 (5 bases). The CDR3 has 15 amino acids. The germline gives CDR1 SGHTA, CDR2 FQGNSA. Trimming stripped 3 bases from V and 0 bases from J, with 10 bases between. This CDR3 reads CASSFPRASTDTQYF. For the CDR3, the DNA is TGTGCCAGCAGCTTCCCGAGGGCTAGCACAGATACGCAGTATTTT. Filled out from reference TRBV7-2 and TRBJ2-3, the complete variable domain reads GAGVSQSPSNKVTEKGKDVELRCDPISGHTALYWYRQSLGQGLEFLIYFQGNSAPDKSGLPSDRFSAERTGGSVSTLTIQRTQQEDSAVYLCASSFPRASTDTQYFGPGTRLTVL.